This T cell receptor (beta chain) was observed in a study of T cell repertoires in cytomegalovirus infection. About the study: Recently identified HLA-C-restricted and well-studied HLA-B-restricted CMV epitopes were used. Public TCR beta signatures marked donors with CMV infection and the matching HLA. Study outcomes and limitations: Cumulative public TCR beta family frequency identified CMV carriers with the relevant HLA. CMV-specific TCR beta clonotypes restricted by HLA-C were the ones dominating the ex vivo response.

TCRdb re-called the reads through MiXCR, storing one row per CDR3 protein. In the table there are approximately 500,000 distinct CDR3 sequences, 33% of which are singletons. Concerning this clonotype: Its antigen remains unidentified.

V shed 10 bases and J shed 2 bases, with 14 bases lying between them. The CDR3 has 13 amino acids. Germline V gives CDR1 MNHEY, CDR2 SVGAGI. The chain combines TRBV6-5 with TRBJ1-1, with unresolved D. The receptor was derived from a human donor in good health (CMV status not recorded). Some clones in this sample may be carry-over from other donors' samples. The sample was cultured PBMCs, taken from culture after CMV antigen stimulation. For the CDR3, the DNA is TGTGCCACTAGACTCGGTTTCAACACTGAAGCTTTCTTT. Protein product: CATRLGFNTEAFF.